This T cell receptor (beta chain) was retrieved from a study of T cell responses to AZD1222 COVID-19 vaccine. Assay: immunoSEQ multiplex PCR; the TCRdb copy retains only in-frame clones and omits some. The sample contains roughly 160,000 clones, around nine tenths of which appear only once. Trimming took off 5 bases at V and 0 bases at J, with 5 bases between the two ends. The CDR3 consists of 13 residues. Germline CDR1 KGHSH, CDR2 LQKENI. The rearrangement links TRBV18 to TRBJ1-5, with D unresolved. Here the sequenced sample was peripheral blood, taken on day 0 of AZD1222 vaccination. The source is an adult in good health. Here the CDR3 DNA reads TGTGCCAGCTCATACGATAGCAATCAGCCCCAGCATTTT. Its protein product is CASSYDSNQPQHF.